These T cell receptor beta chains were read from a single sample in a study of CD8 T cells in Susac syndrome. TCRdb reanalysed the immunoSEQ multiplex PCR reads using MiXCR and keeps one entry per CDR3 protein. The table records some 160,000 distinct CDR3 sequences, approximately 94% of them present only once. Sequenced sample: CD4+ T cells from PBMCs. These receptors were taken from a human donor with Susac syndrome. Both conserved end residues are part of each CDR3. The D gene is left open where the match is weak. For some rows the clone size is stated as once, few or many, or as a class when expanded; others skip it.

J gene: TRBJ2-7; D gene: -; clone size: -; V gene: TRBV24-1; CDR3 DNA: TGTGCCACCAGTGATTTGCTTCCTTGGTTTGGTGAGAAGCAGTACTTC; CDR3 protein: CATSDLLPWFGEKQYF
J gene: TRBJ1-5; D gene: -; clone size: -; V gene: TRBV4-2; CDR3 DNA: TGTGCCAGCAGCCAAGATCGTACAGGGTTGCAGCCCCAGCATTTT; CDR3 protein: CASSQDRTGLQPQHF
J gene: TRBJ2-3; D gene: TRBD2; clone size: -; V gene: TRBV3-1; CDR3 DNA: TGTGCCAGCAGCCAAGTGGGAAGCGGGGGGTTCACAGATACGCAGTATTTT; CDR3 protein: CASSQVGSGGFTDTQYF
J gene: TRBJ2-5; D gene: TRBD2; clone size: -; V gene: TRBV27; CDR3 DNA: TGTGCCAGCAGGGGGACTAGCGGGAGGGTAGCGGAGACCCAGTACTTC; CDR3 protein: CASRGTSGRVAETQYF
J gene: TRBJ1-2; D gene: TRBD1; clone size: once; V gene: TRBV20-1; CDR3 DNA: TGCAGTGCTAGGTATTCTGGGACAGGCTATGGCTACACCTTC; CDR3 protein: CSARYSGTGYGYTF
J gene: TRBJ1-1; D gene: -; clone size: -; V gene: TRBV7-2; CDR3 DNA: TGTGCCAGCAGCTTGAGTAATACTGAAGCTTTCTTT; CDR3 protein: CASSLSNTEAFF
J gene: TRBJ1-2; D gene: -; clone size: -; V gene: TRBV20-1; CDR3 DNA: TGCAGTGCGGAACAGCGCGACTATGGCTACACCTTC; CDR3 protein: CSAEQRDYGYTF
J gene: TRBJ2-5; D gene: TRBD1; clone size: -; V gene: TRBV23-1; CDR3 DNA: TGCGCCAGCAGACCCAATCCACCCGGGACAGGGGGTCCGAAGGCCCAGTACTTC; CDR3 protein: CASRPNPPGTGGPKAQYF
J gene: TRBJ2-3; D gene: TRBD2; clone size: -; V gene: TRBV6-2/TRBV6-3; CDR3 DNA: TGTGCCAGCCGTCCTTTCGGCTCGGCGGGGGGACTCTGGTCCTCCAGCACAGATACGCAGTATTTT; CDR3 protein: CASRPFGSAGGLWSSSTDTQYF
J gene: TRBJ2-3; D gene: -; clone size: -; V gene: TRBV21-1; CDR3 DNA: TGTGCCAGCAGACGGGGGGGGGAGGATACGCAGTATTTT; CDR3 protein: CASRRGGEDTQYF
J gene: TRBJ2-3; D gene: TRBD2; clone size: once; V gene: TRBV5-4; CDR3 DNA: TGTGCCAGCAGCTTGGGACTAGCGGGGTTGGCAGATACGCAGTATTTT; CDR3 protein: CASSLGLAGLADTQYF
J gene: TRBJ2-1; D gene: TRBD2; clone size: -; V gene: TRBV25-1; CDR3 DNA: TGTGCCAGCAGTGAAAACCGTAAGGTAGCGGGAGTGTTCAATGAGCAGTTCTTC; CDR3 protein: CASSENRKVAGVFNEQFF